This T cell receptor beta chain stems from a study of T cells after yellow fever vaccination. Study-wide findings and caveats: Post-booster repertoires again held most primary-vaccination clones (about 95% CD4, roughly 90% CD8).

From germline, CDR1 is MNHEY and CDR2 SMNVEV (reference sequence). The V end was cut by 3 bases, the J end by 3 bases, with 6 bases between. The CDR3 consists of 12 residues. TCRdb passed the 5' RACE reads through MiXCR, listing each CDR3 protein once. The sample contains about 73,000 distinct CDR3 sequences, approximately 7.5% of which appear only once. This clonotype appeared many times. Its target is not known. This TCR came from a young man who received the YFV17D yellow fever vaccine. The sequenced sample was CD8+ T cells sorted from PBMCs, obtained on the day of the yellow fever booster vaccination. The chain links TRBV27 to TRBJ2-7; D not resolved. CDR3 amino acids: CASSFSGYEQYF. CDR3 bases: TGTGCCAGCAGTTTCTCCGGCTACGAGCAGTACTTC.